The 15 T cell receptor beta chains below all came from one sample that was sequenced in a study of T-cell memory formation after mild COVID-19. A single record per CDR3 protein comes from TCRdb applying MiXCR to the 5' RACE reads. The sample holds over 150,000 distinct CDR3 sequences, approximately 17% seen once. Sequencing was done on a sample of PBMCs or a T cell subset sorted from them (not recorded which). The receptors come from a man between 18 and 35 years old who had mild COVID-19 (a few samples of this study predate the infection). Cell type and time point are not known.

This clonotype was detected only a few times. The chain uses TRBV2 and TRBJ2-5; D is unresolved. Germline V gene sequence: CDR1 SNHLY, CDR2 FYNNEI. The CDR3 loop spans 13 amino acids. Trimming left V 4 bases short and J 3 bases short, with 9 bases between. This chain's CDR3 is CASSVGLEETQYF. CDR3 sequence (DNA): TGTGCCAGCAGTGTCGGGCTAGAAGAGACCCAGTACTTC.

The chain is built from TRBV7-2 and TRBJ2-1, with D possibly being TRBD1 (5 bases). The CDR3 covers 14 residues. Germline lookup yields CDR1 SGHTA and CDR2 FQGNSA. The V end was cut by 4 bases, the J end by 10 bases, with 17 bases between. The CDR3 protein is CASSSGLPPIEQFF. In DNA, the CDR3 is TGTGCCAGCAGCTCAGGGCTCCCCCCAATCGAGCAGTTCTTC.

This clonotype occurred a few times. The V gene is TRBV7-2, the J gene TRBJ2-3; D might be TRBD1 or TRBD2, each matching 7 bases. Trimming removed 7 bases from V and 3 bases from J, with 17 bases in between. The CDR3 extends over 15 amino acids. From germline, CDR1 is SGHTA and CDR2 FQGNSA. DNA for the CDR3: TGTGCCAGCACTCGACCAGGGGGGGGTACAGATACGCAGTATTTT. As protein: CASTRPGGGTDTQYF.

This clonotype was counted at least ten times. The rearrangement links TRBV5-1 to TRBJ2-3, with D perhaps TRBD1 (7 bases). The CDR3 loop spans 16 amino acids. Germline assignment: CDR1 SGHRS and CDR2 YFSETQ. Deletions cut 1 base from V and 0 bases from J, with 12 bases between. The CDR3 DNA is TGCGCCAGCAGCTTGATGGAGGGGGCCAGCACAGATACGCAGTATTTT. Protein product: CASSLMEGASTDTQYF.

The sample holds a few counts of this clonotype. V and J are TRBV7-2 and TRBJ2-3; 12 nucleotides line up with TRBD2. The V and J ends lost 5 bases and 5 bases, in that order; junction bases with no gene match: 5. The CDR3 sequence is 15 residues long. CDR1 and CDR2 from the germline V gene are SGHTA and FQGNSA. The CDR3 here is CASSDGTSGLDTQYF. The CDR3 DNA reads TGTGCCAGCAGCGACGGGACTAGCGGGTTAGATACGCAGTATTTT.

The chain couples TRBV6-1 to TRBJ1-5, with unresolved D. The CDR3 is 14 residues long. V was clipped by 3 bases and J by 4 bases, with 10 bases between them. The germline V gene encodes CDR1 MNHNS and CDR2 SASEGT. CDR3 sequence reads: CASSEQQQNQPQHF. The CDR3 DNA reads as TGTGCCAGCAGTGAGCAACAACAGAATCAGCCCCAGCATTTT.

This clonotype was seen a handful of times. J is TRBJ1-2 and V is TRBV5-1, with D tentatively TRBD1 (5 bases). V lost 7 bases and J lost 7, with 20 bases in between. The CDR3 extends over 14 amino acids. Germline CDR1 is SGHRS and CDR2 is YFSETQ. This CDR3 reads CASSYTGGEAGYTF. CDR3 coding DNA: TGCGCCAGCTCTTACACTGGGGGAGAGGCTGGCTACACCTTC.

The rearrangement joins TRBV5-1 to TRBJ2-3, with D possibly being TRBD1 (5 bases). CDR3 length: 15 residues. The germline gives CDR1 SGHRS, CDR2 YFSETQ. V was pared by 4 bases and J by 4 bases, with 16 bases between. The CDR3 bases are TGCGCCAGCAGCATAGGAACAGGCACGGCAGATACGCAGTATTTT. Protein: CASSIGTGTADTQYF.

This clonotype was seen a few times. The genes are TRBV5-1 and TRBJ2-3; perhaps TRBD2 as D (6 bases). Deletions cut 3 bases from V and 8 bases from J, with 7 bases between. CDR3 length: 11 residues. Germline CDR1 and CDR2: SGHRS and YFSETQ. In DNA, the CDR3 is TGCGCCAGCAGCTGGGACTTTACGCAGTATTTT. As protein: CASSWDFTQYF.

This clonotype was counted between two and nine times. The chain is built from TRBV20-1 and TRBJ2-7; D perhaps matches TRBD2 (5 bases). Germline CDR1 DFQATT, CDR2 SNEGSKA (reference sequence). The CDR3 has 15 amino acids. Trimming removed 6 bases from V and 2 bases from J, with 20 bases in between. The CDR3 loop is CSADSGASGTYEQYF. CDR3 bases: TGCAGTGCGGACTCTGGAGCTTCGGGGACCTACGAGCAGTACTTC.

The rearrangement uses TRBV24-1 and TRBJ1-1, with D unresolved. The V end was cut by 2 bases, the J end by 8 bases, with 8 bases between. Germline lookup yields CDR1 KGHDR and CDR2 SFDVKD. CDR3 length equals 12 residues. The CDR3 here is CATSDSRQEAFF. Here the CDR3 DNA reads TGTGCCACCAGTGATTCAAGGCAAGAAGCTTTCTTT.

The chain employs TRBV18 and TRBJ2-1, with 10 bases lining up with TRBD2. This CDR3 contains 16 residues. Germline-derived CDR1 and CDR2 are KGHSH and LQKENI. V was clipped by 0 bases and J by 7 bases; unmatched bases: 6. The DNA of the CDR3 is TGTGCCAGCTCACCACCCAGCGGGGGGGCCCGGAATGAGCAGTTCTTC. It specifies CASSPPSGGARNEQFF.

For the CDR3, the DNA is TGCGCCAGCAGCTTGGAGACAAGGGGACGCGCTTTCTTT. Its protein is CASSLETRGRAFF. The chain carries TRBV5-1 and TRBJ1-1, with D possibly matching TRBD1 (5 bases). The CDR3 totals 13 residues. Germline lookup yields CDR1 SGHRS and CDR2 YFSETQ. V lost 0 bases, J lost 11 bases, and 14 bases lay in between.

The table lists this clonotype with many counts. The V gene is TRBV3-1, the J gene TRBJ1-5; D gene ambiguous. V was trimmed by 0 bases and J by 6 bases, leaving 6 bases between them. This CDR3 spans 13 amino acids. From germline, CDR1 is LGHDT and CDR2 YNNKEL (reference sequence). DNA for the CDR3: TGTGCCAGCAGCCAAGATCTGGGTCAGCCCCAGCATTTT. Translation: CASSQDLGQPQHF.

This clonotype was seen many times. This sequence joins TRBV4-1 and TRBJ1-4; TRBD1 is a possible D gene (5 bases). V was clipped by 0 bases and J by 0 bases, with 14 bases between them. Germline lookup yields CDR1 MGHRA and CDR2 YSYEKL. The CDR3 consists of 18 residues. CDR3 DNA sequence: TGCGCCAGCAGCCAAGATCGGGGCACCGATGCAACTAATGAAAAACTGTTTTTT. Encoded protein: CASSQDRGTDATNEKLFF.